This T cell receptor (beta chain) is drawn from a study of T cell responses to AZD1222 COVID-19 vaccine. Study-level results: Sampling captured repertoires only after the peak T cell response. At 160-218 and 743-854, vaccine-associated CD4 TCRs were dominant, and they spanned spike.

With regard to this clone: The antigen is not known.

Measured with immunoSEQ multiplex PCR; TCRdb has only the in-frame clones, and not every one. The sample lists 180,000 or so clones; about 93% were seen once. The starting material was peripheral blood, obtained on day 0 of AZD1222 vaccination. This receptor was identified in an adult in good health.

The CDR3 spells CASSIGDTNSPLHF. The DNA for the CDR3 is TGTGCCAGTAGTATCGGGGACACAAATTCACCCCTCCACTTT. The chain joins TRBV19 to TRBJ1-6; a weak D match, TRBD1 (6 bases). CDR3 length: 14 amino acids. Trimming removed 3 bases at V and 7 bases at J, with 10 bases between. Germline CDR1 and CDR2: LNHDA and SQIVND (reference sequence).